The rows below give T cell receptor beta chains drawn from one sample of a study of T cells expressing NK-cell markers. TCRdb reanalyzed the 5' RACE reads and collapses them to one entry per CDR3 protein, without DNA. This sample's table reports almost 450,000 distinct CDR3 sequences. Material: blood T cells: a sorted CD56 or NKG2C T cell subset, CD4+ or CD8+ T cells, or bulk PBMC T cells (not recorded which). The receptors here all came from a woman between 18 and 75 years old in good health. Each CDR3 is given with its conserved first and last residue.

CDR3 length: 15
V gene: TRBV9
J gene: TRBJ2-5
CDR3 protein: CASSSPRDRGETQYF

CDR3 length: 16
V gene: TRBV11-2
J gene: TRBJ2-1
CDR3 protein: CASSLVPAGDYNEQFF

CDR3 length: 12
V gene: TRBV12-3/TRBV12-4
J gene: TRBJ1-1
CDR3 protein: CASREDVAEAFF

CDR3 length: 15
V gene: TRBV7-2
J gene: TRBJ2-3
CDR3 protein: CASSLDQLSTDTQYF

CDR3 length: 16
V gene: TRBV9
J gene: TRBJ1-1
CDR3 protein: CASSVFPLLPDTEAFF

CDR3 length: 13
V gene: TRBV14
J gene: TRBJ1-1
CDR3 protein: CASSPSRYTEAFF

CDR3 length: 15
V gene: TRBV19
J gene: TRBJ2-1
CDR3 protein: CASSTIGAEWVEQFF

CDR3 length: 12
V gene: TRBV20-1
J gene: TRBJ2-2
CDR3 protein: CSAKGGPGELFF

CDR3 length: 14
V gene: TRBV12-3/TRBV12-4
J gene: TRBJ2-1
CDR3 protein: CASTQAGSYNEQFF

CDR3 length: 14
V gene: TRBV18
J gene: TRBJ1-1
CDR3 protein: CASSPSRGVTEAFF

CDR3 length: 13
V gene: TRBV7-3
J gene: TRBJ2-5
CDR3 protein: CASSEGTSGTQYF

CDR3 length: 17
V gene: TRBV7-2
J gene: TRBJ1-1
CDR3 protein: CASSPRWGDRMDTEAFF

CDR3 length: 15
V gene: TRBV7-8
J gene: TRBJ1-1
CDR3 protein: CASSSPKVLGTEAFF

CDR3 length: 14
V gene: TRBV6-1
J gene: TRBJ2-1
CDR3 protein: CASSEQAPQSEQFF

CDR3 length: 15
V gene: TRBV7-2
J gene: TRBJ2-5
CDR3 protein: CASSSPRRGVETQYF

CDR3 length: 15
V gene: TRBV9
J gene: TRBJ2-1
CDR3 protein: CASSDRDQLGNEQFF

CDR3 length: 14
V gene: TRBV20-1
J gene: TRBJ2-7
CDR3 protein: CSARGLPISYEQYF

CDR3 length: 15
V gene: TRBV14
J gene: TRBJ2-1
CDR3 protein: CASSQDQGANNEQFF

CDR3 length: 15
V gene: TRBV19
J gene: TRBJ2-1
CDR3 protein: CASSPLGTSYGEQFF

CDR3 length: 16
V gene: TRBV27
J gene: TRBJ1-2
CDR3 protein: CASSSNGWGDNYGYTF

CDR3 length: 15
V gene: TRBV7-3
J gene: TRBJ1-3
CDR3 protein: CASSPGPNSGNTIYF

CDR3 length: 16
V gene: TRBV3-1
J gene: TRBJ2-1
CDR3 protein: CASSQGGQGSAIVQFF

CDR3 length: 17
V gene: TRBV24-1
J gene: TRBJ2-1
CDR3 protein: CATSDPQLAGGMDEQFF

CDR3 length: 11
V gene: TRBV20-1
J gene: TRBJ1-1
CDR3 protein: CSAPITRRAFF

CDR3 length: 15
V gene: TRBV20-1
J gene: TRBJ2-5
CDR3 protein: CSARVAGGTQETQYF

CDR3 length: 15
V gene: TRBV6-1
J gene: TRBJ1-4
CDR3 protein: CASRHPGTAYEKLFF

CDR3 length: 13
V gene: TRBV29-1
J gene: TRBJ2-3
CDR3 protein: CSVLSYSTDTQYF

CDR3 length: 15
V gene: TRBV9
J gene: TRBJ2-7
CDR3 protein: CASSSTSGETYEQYF

CDR3 length: 15
V gene: TRBV7-9
J gene: TRBJ1-2
CDR3 protein: CASSLAPQVNYGYTF

CDR3 length: 14
V gene: TRBV5-1
J gene: TRBJ2-3
CDR3 protein: CASSLGTGSETQYF

CDR3 length: 15
V gene: TRBV7-7
J gene: TRBJ2-1
CDR3 protein: CASSVGGPSYNEQFF

CDR3 length: 13
V gene: TRBV10-3
J gene: TRBJ2-7
CDR3 protein: CAISSSTSDEQYF

CDR3 length: 17
V gene: TRBV11-2
J gene: TRBJ2-1
CDR3 protein: CASSPEWAPRMIHEQFF

CDR3 length: 15
V gene: TRBV11-2
J gene: TRBJ1-2
CDR3 protein: CASSASGTAGYGYTF

CDR3 length: 16
V gene: TRBV5-4
J gene: TRBJ1-2
CDR3 protein: CASSRAGHPINYGYTF

CDR3 length: 15
V gene: TRBV7-9
J gene: TRBJ2-1
CDR3 protein: CASQGGEGHYNEQFF

CDR3 length: 16
V gene: TRBV12-3/TRBV12-4
J gene: TRBJ1-6
CDR3 protein: CASSPRVSSYNSPLHF

CDR3 length: 17
V gene: TRBV5-1
J gene: TRBJ2-5
CDR3 protein: CASSLDGGVVAGETQYF

CDR3 length: 15
V gene: TRBV20-1
J gene: TRBJ2-3
CDR3 protein: CSAGRGAWGTDTQYF

CDR3 length: 17
V gene: TRBV4-3
J gene: TRBJ2-1
CDR3 protein: CASSQLPGLGGYNEQFF

CDR3 length: 15
V gene: TRBV5-6
J gene: TRBJ2-5
CDR3 protein: CASSWDREAEETQYF

CDR3 length: 13
V gene: TRBV29-1
J gene: TRBJ1-5
CDR3 protein: CSVEQGVGQPQHF

CDR3 length: 13
V gene: TRBV20-1
J gene: TRBJ2-5
CDR3 protein: CSVPMRGQETQYF

CDR3 length: 18
V gene: TRBV20-1
J gene: TRBJ2-5
CDR3 protein: CSASPSGLAGSPQETQYF

CDR3 length: 12
V gene: TRBV20-1
J gene: TRBJ1-2
CDR3 protein: CSALGGGYGYTF

CDR3 length: 14
V gene: TRBV28
J gene: TRBJ2-7
CDR3 protein: CASSFQRSTYEQYF

CDR3 length: 14
V gene: TRBV5-5
J gene: TRBJ1-1
CDR3 protein: CASSSFPGGTEAFF

CDR3 length: 14
V gene: TRBV7-2
J gene: TRBJ2-2
CDR3 protein: CASSLGRHTGELFF

CDR3 length: 15
V gene: TRBV12-3/TRBV12-4
J gene: TRBJ2-5
CDR3 protein: CASRGDRGYQETQYF

CDR3 length: 14
V gene: TRBV29-1
J gene: TRBJ2-2
CDR3 protein: CSATGLSNTGELFF

CDR3 length: 15
V gene: TRBV4-3
J gene: TRBJ1-5
CDR3 protein: CASSQGVEWNQPQHF

CDR3 length: 12
V gene: TRBV29-1
J gene: TRBJ2-5
CDR3 protein: CSVEDPGETQYF

CDR3 length: 13
V gene: TRBV27
J gene: TRBJ1-2
CDR3 protein: CASSLNGNYGYTF

CDR3 length: 11
V gene: TRBV20-1
J gene: TRBJ2-1
CDR3 protein: CSAASNNEQFF

CDR3 length: 17
V gene: TRBV5-5
J gene: TRBJ2-2
CDR3 protein: CASSPGVGGGNTGEPFF

CDR3 length: 14
V gene: TRBV20-1
J gene: TRBJ2-3
CDR3 protein: CSAGGAAHTDTQYF

CDR3 length: 13
V gene: TRBV10-3
J gene: TRBJ2-5
CDR3 protein: CAISDSGKETQYF

CDR3 length: 15
V gene: TRBV7-2
J gene: TRBJ1-5
CDR3 protein: CASRLRTGDNQPQHF

CDR3 length: 14
V gene: TRBV21-1
J gene: TRBJ2-2
CDR3 protein: CASGTSRNTGELFF

CDR3 length: 16
V gene: TRBV5-8
J gene: TRBJ1-2
CDR3 protein: CASSLVSQGINYGYTF